The 4 T cell receptor beta chains reported below all come from one sample, sequenced in a study of shared clonotypes between healthy human individuals. Some clones are missing from TCRdb's copy, which holds only in-frame ones; the method was immunoSEQ multiplex PCR. This sample carries about 1.5 million clones, about 98% of them seen once, and the ten largest clones take about 0.42%. The sequencing sample was made of naive CD4+ T cells sorted from blood. Sample subset: CD45RA+ positively selected. The receptors stem from a man in his thirties or forties in good health.

Note on this clone: Other DNA variants within this sample encode the same CDR3. This chain links TRBV6-1 with TRBJ1-5; 9 bases are a match to TRBD1. Germline V gene lookup returns CDR1 MNHNS and CDR2 SASEGT. Germline trimming cut 9 bases from V and 2 bases from J; bases unmatched to any gene: 5. The CDR3 is made up of 14 amino acids. The CDR3 nucleotides are TGTGCCAGTAGCCGGGACAGGGGCAATCAGCCCCAGCATTTT. Amino acid sequence: CASSRDRGNQPQHF.

The chain links TRBV2 to TRBJ2-1; 7 nucleotides line up with TRBD2. The trim removed 7 bases at V and 3 bases at J, leaving 6 bases unmatched. CDR1 SNHLY and CDR2 FYNNEI come from the germline V gene. The CDR3 length is 14 residues. The CDR3 DNA is TGTGCCAGCATTGGGGGGGTAAGCTACAATGAGCAGTTCTTC. Translating gives CASIGGVSYNEQFF.

This chain links TRBV15 with TRBJ1-1; 7 bases fit TRBD1. Losses at the gene ends were 9 bases for V and 5 bases for J; bases not matched to a gene: 3. This CDR3 spans 11 amino acids. Germline CDR1 LNHNV, CDR2 YYDKDF (reference sequence). CDR3: CATNRGTEAFF. CDR3 DNA sequence: TGTGCCACTAACAGGGGTACTGAAGCTTTCTTT. Using reference TRBV15 and TRBJ1-1 for the parts outside the CDR3, the full variable domain is DAMVIQNPRYQVTQFGKPVTLSCSQTLNHNVMYWYQQKSSQAPKLLFHYYDKDFNNEADTPDNFQSRRPNTSFCFLDIRSPGLGDTAMYLCATNRGTEAFFGQGTRLTVV.

This chain uses TRBV4-1 with TRBJ2-3; 12 nucleotides align to TRBD2. The CDR3 length is 18 residues. Germline V gene sequence: CDR1 MGHRA, CDR2 YSYEKL. Trimming cost V 5 bases and J 5 bases; bases outside gene matches: 14. This CDR3 reads CASSNHFLTSGSKDTQYF. DNA of the CDR3: TGCGCCAGCAGCAACCACTTCCTGACTAGCGGGAGTAAAGATACGCAGTATTTT.